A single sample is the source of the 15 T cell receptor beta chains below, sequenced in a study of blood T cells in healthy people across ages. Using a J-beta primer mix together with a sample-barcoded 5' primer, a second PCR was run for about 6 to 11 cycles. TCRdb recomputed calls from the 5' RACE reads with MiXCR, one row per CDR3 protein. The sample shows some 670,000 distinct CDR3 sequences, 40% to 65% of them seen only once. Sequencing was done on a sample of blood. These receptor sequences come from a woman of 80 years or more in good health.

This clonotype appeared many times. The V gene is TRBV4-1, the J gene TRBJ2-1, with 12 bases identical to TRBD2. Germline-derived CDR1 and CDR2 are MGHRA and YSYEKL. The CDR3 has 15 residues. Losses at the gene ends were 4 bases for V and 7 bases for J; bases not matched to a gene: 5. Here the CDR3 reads CASSPGLAGMNEQFF. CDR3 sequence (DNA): TGCGCCAGCAGCCCAGGACTAGCGGGGATGAATGAGCAGTTCTTC.

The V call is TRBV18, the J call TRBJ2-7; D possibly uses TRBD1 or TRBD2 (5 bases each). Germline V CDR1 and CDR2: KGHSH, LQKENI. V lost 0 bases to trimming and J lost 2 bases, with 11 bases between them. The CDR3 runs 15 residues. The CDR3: CASSPPGPRTYEQYF. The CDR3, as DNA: TGTGCCAGCTCACCACCGGGACCGAGAACCTACGAGCAGTACTTC.

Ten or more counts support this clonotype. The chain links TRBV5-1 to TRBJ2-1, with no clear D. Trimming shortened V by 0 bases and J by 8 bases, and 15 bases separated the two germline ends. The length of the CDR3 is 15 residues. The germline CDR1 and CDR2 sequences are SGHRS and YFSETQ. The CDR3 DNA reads TGCGCCAGCAGCTTGGTTTCGGGCAGTATCGATGAGCAGTTCTTC. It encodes CASSLVSGSIDEQFF.

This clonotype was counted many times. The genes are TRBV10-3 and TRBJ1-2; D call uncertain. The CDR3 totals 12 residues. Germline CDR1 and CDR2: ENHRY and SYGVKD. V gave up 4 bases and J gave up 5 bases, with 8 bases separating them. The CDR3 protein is CAISGWAYGYTF. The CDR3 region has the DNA TGTGCCATCAGTGGCTGGGCATATGGCTACACCTTC.

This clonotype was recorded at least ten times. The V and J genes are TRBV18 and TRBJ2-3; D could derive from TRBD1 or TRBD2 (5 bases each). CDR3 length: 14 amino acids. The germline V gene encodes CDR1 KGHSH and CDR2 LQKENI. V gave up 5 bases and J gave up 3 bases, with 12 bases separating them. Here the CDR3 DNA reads TGTGCCAGCTCAGTTGGGACGCTTACAGATACGCAGTATTTT. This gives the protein CASSVGTLTDTQYF.

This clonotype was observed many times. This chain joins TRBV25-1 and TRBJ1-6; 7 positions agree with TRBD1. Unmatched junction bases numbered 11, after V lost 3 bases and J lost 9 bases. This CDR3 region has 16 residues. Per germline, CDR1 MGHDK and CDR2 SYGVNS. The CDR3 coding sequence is TGTGCCAGCAGTGAGCCCCGACAGGGTCTGGCTTCACCCCTCCACTTT. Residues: CASSEPRQGLASPLHF.

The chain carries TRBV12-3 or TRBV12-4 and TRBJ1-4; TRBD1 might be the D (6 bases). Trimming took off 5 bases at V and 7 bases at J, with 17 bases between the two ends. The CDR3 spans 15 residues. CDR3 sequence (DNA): TGTGCCAGCAGTCCCCCCGGGGGGGCGGGTGAAAAACTGTTTTTT. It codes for CASSPPGGAGEKLFF.

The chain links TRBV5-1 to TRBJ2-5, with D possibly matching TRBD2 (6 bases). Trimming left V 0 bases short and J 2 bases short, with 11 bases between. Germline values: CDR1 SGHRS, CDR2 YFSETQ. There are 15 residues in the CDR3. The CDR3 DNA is TGCGCCAGCAGCTTGGAGGGGCGGGGACAAGAGACCCAGTACTTC. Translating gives CASSLEGRGQETQYF.

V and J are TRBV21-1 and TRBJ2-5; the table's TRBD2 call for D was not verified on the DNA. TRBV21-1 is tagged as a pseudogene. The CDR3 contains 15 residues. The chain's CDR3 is CASSIRSGSGETQYF. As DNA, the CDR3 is TGTGCCAGCAGCATCCGTAGCGGGAGTGGAGAGACCCAGTACTTC.

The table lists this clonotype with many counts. CDR3 region: CATRGGSNYGYTF. For the CDR3, the DNA is TGTGCCACCAGGGGCGGATCTAACTATGGCTACACCTTC. The V and J genes are TRBV12-3 or TRBV12-4 and TRBJ1-2, with D perhaps matching TRBD1 (6 bases). There are 13 residues in the CDR3. The V and J ends lost 10 bases and 0 bases respectively, with 12 bases between them.

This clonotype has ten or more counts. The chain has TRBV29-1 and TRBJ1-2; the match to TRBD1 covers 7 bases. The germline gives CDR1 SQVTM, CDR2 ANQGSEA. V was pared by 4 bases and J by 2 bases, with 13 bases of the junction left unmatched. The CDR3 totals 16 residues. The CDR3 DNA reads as TGCAGCGTTGTGGGGGCGCAGGGGGAATCAAACTATGGCTACACCTTC. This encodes CSVVGAQGESNYGYTF.

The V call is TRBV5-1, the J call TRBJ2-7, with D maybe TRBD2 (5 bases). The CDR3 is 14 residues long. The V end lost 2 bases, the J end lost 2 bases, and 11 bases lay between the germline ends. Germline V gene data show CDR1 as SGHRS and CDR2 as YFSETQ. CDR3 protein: CASSLPSGTYEQYF. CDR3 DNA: TGCGCCAGCAGCTTACCCAGCGGAACCTACGAGCAGTACTTC.

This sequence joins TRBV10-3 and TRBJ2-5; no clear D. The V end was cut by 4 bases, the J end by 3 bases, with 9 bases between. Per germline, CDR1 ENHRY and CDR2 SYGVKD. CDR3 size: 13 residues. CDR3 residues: CAISGVSKETQYF. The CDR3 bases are TGTGCCATCAGTGGGGTCTCGAAAGAGACCCAGTACTTC.

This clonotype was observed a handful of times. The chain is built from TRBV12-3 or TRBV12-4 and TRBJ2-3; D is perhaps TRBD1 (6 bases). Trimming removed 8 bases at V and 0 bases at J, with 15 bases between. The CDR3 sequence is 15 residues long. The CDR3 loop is CASQAPRGSTDTQYF. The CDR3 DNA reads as TGTGCCAGCCAAGCACCCAGGGGTAGCACAGATACGCAGTATTTT.

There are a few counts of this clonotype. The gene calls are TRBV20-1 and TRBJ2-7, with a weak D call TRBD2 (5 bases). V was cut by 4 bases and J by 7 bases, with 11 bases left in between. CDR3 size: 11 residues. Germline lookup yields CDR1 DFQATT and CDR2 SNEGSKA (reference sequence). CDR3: CSANRESEQYF. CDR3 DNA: TGCAGTGCTAATAGGGAGTCTGAGCAGTACTTC.